These 13 T cell receptor beta chains were sequenced from one sample in a study of blood T cells in healthy people across ages. A second PCR, run for about 6 to 11 cycles, used a sample-barcoded 5' primer plus a J-beta primer mix. TCRdb reanalysed the 5' RACE reads using MiXCR and keeps one entry per CDR3 protein. This repertoire shows approximately 1.5 million distinct CDR3 sequences, 34% found once; its top ten account for 10% to 12%. Sequences were obtained from blood. All receptors derive from a woman in her twenties or thirties in good health.

CDR3 protein: CASSGLAGQSTDTQYF. The CDR3 region has the DNA TGTGCCAGCAGCGGACTAGCGGGGCAGAGCACAGATACGCAGTATTTT. The chain links TRBV7-8 to TRBJ2-3; 12 bases map to TRBD2. The CDR3 runs 16 residues. V was clipped by 5 bases and J by 0 bases; unmatched bases: 3. CDR1 and CDR2 (germline): SGHVS, FQNEAQ.

The CDR3 DNA reads as TGTGCCAGCAGCTCAACAGGACAGCCCCAGCATTTT. Translated: CASSSTGQPQHF. The chain employs TRBV12-3 or TRBV12-4 and TRBJ1-5; TRBD1 is a possible D gene (5 bases). CDR3 size: 12 residues. The germline V and J ends were trimmed by 6 bases and 7 bases, with 10 bases remaining between them.

This clonotype came up once. This chain uses TRBV7-9 with TRBJ1-6; tentative D call: TRBD1 (6 bases). V lost 1 base, J lost 9 bases, and 19 bases lay in between. The CDR3 runs to 17 residues. In germline, CDR1 is SEHNR, CDR2 FQNEAQ (reference sequence). This chain's CDR3 is CASSLDGGGRGSSPLHF. CDR3 nucleotides: TGTGCCAGCAGCTTAGATGGTGGGGGCAGGGGTAGTTCACCCCTCCACTTT.

This clonotype has just a few counts. The chain couples TRBV20-1 to TRBJ2-1; D tentatively fits TRBD1 or TRBD2 (6 bases each). Trimming removed 3 bases from V and 5 bases from J, with 29 bases in between. CDR1 is DFQATT, CDR2 SNEGSKA, per germline (reference sequence). This CDR3 spans 19 amino acids. The CDR3 region has the DNA TGCAGTGCTAGGGTCGGGGGCGAACAAATCGCCCGATGGGACAATGAGCAGTTCTTC. This encodes CSARVGGEQIARWDNEQFF.

In nucleotides, the CDR3 is TGTGCCAGCAGTGACCAGGGCGCCTGGTTCCTTTACAATGAGCAGTTCTTC. Translation: CASSDQGAWFLYNEQFF. This chain joins TRBV6-1 and TRBJ2-1, with TRBD1 as a possible D gene (5 bases). Deletions cut 3 bases from V and 4 bases from J, with 19 bases between. Germline CDR1 and CDR2: MNHNS and SASEGT. There are 17 residues in the CDR3.

This clonotype was observed a handful of times. The V call is TRBV20-1, the J call TRBJ2-5, with D possibly matching TRBD2 (6 bases). Germline V gene data show CDR1 as DFQATT and CDR2 as SNEGSKA (reference sequence). The CDR3 length is 13 residues. V was shortened by 6 bases and J by 5 bases, with 16 bases between the two germline ends. CDR3 sequence: CSATTSKSETQYF. Written as DNA, the CDR3 is TGCAGTGCGACGACTAGTAAGTCGGAGACCCAGTACTTC.

In regard to this clonotype: A much larger clone differs by one base, so this may be a read error. This rearrangement joins TRBV29-1 to TRBJ2-7, with 10 bases lining up with TRBD1. V was clipped by 6 bases and J by 10 bases; unmatched bases: 3. The CDR3 consists of 10 residues. Germline V CDR1 and CDR2: SQVTM, ANQGSEA. CDR3 DNA: TGCAGCGTGGGGGACAGGGGCCAGTACTTC. Amino acids: CSVGDRGQYF.

Details on this clonotype: Possible read error: a much larger clone is one base away. The chain employs TRBV11-2 and TRBJ1-2; D is uncertain. Germline V gene data show CDR1 as SGHAT and CDR2 as FQNNGV. The V gene lost 0 bases and the J gene lost 1 base, with 3 bases spanning the gap. This CDR3 is built from 13 residues. The CDR3 reads CASSLEDNYGYTF. For the CDR3, the DNA is TGTGCCAGCAGCTTAGAAGATAACTATGGCTACACCTTC.

The chain carries TRBV5-1 and TRBJ2-1, with 13 bases aligning to TRBD2. V lost 4 bases and J lost 0; bases outside the gene matches: 4. The CDR3 contains 17 residues. CDR1 SGHRS and CDR2 YFSETQ come from the germline V gene. The CDR3: CASSMGLAGPSYNEQFF. DNA for the CDR3: TGCGCCAGCAGCATGGGACTAGCGGGGCCCTCCTACAATGAGCAGTTCTTC.

This clonotype appeared a few times. The chain's CDR3 is CASSLRGGAISTDTQYF. The CDR3 DNA is TGTGCCAGCAGCTTAAGGGGCGGGGCTATTAGCACAGATACGCAGTATTTT. The chain links TRBV7-3 to TRBJ2-3; possible D gene TRBD2, 6 bases. CDR3 size: 17 residues. Trimming took off 1 base at V and 0 bases at J, with 14 bases between the two ends. Germline loops: CDR1 SGHTA, CDR2 FQGTGA. The full variable domain, with the rest looked up from reference TRBV7-3 and TRBJ2-3, is GAGVSQTPSNKVTEKGKYVELRCDPISGHTALYWYRQSLGQGPEFLIYFQGTGAADDSGLPNDRFFAVRPEGSVSTLKIQRTERGDSAVYLCASSLRGGAISTDTQYFGPGTRLTVL.

The chain carries TRBV16 and TRBJ2-7, with 7 bases fitting TRBD2. The CDR3 extends over 13 amino acids. Germline lookup yields CDR1 KGHSY and CDR2 FQNENV. After removal of 6 bases from V and 6 bases from J, the junction contained 8 bases not matched to a gene. The CDR3 bases are TGTGCCAGCAGACCTCCCCCGGGAGGCGAGCAGTACTTC. Protein product: CASRPPPGGEQYF.

This clonotype was recorded at least ten times. V usage is TRBV29-1 and J usage is TRBJ2-3; 10 nucleotides line up with TRBD1. This CDR3 has 15 amino acids. V trimming: 4 bases; J trimming: 4 bases; junction bases outside the gene matches: 8. Germline lookup yields CDR1 SQVTM and CDR2 ANQGSEA. The CDR3 protein is CSVALGQGISDTQYF. CDR3 nucleotide sequence: TGCAGCGTTGCACTGGGACAGGGGATATCAGATACGCAGTATTTT.

V and J are TRBV29-1 and TRBJ2-7; D remains unclear. Trimming removed 4 bases from V and 0 bases from J, with 10 bases in between. The CDR3 totals 13 residues. Germline values: CDR1 SQVTM, CDR2 ANQGSEA. CDR3 coding DNA: TGCAGCGTTGCCCTGGGATTCTCCTACGAGCAGTACTTC. As protein: CSVALGFSYEQYF.